These 17 T cell receptor beta chains came from one sample sequenced in a study of T cell responses to AZD1222 COVID-19 vaccine (dated by TCRdb to the early 2020s). The sample's time point, from its label and the paper: baseline before first vaccination. The library was produced with the immunoSEQ multiplex PCR assay. TCRdb holds this immuneACCESS table with in-frame rearrangements only. Some clones are missing; in checked studies, unresolved V genes explain under half, and the rest has no known cause. The sample table shows fewer than 130,000 clones, and about 87% are seen once. The biggest ten clones account for 1.6% of the sample. The starting material was peripheral blood, obtained on day 0 of AZD1222 vaccination. These receptors originate from an adult in good health.

The V call is TRBV19, the J call TRBJ2-5; 9 bases match TRBD2. Per germline, CDR1 LNHDA and CDR2 SQIVND (reference sequence). V lost 3 bases to trimming and J lost 3 bases; unmatched junction nucleotides: 8. The CDR3 length is 16 residues. The CDR3 bases are TGTGCCAGTAGTATTAAGAGAGTAGCGGGAGAAGAGACCCAGTACTTC. It yields the protein CASSIKRVAGEETQYF. The full variable domain, in which reference TRBV19 and TRBJ2-5 provide the parts outside the CDR3, is DGGITQSPKYLFRKEGQNVTLSCEQNLNHDAMYWYRQDPGQGLRLIYYSQIVNDFQKGDIAEGYSVSREKKESFPLTVTSAQKNPTAFYLCASSIKRVAGEETQYFGPGTRLLVL.

Only a few counts were recorded for this clone. For the CDR3, the DNA is TGTGCCAGCAGCCCACTAGCGGGGGTAGGCGGGGAGCTGTTTTTT. Protein sequence: CASSPLAGVGGELFF. The V gene is TRBV3-1 (or the pseudogene TRBV3-2), the J gene TRBJ2-2, with 11 bases fitting TRBD2. The CDR3 has 15 residues. Germline trimming cut 4 bases from V and 7 bases from J; bases unmatched to any gene: 5. Germline lookup yields CDR1 LGHDT and CDR2 YNNKEL (reference sequence).

The chain has TRBV9 and TRBJ2-2; 8 nucleotides agree with TRBD2. Trimming at V came to 2 bases and at J to 0 bases, leaving 12 bases not matched to a gene. The CDR3 is 19 residues long. CDR1 and CDR2 (germline): SGDLS, YYNGEE. CDR3 amino acids: CASSVAGTSGETNTGELFF. The DNA for the CDR3 is TGTGCCAGCAGCGTCGCCGGAACTAGCGGAGAAACGAACACCGGGGAGCTGTTTTTT. The full variable domain, in which reference TRBV9 and TRBJ2-2 provide the parts outside the CDR3, is DSGVTQTPKHLITATGQRVTLRCSPRSGDLSVYWYQQSLDQGLQFLIQYYNGEERAKGNILERFSAQQFPDLHSELNLSSLELGDSALYFCASSVAGTSGETNTGELFFGEGSRLTVL.

This chain connects TRBV10-2 to TRBJ2-5; D may match TRBD1 or TRBD2 (6 bases each). This CDR3 comprises 15 residues. The ends were cut back, 4 bases at V and 2 bases at J, with 14 bases in the middle. Germline values: CDR1 WSHSY, CDR2 SAAADI. CDR3 loop: CASSGRGGKQETQYF. DNA for the CDR3: TGCGCCAGCAGTGGGCGAGGGGGGAAACAAGAGACCCAGTACTTC.

The chain uses TRBV7-9 and TRBJ2-7; possibly TRBD1 for D (6 bases). The CDR3 extends over 15 amino acids. Per the germline V gene, CDR1 is SEHNR and CDR2 is FQNEAQ (reference sequence). The ends were cut back, 2 bases at V and 3 bases at J, with 14 bases in the middle. The CDR3 coding sequence is TGTGCCAGCAGCTTACTACAGGGTATGATCTACGAGCAGTACTTC. Its translation is CASSLLQGMIYEQYF.

The chain recombines TRBV6-5 with TRBJ2-1; D gene ambiguous. The CDR3 runs 13 residues. V lost 4 bases, J lost 10 bases, and 14 bases lay in between. The germline CDR1 and CDR2 sequences are MNHEY and SVGAGI. The CDR3 coding sequence is TGTGCCAGCAGTTTCGCACTGCGGTTGGAGCAGTTCTTC. It codes for CASSFALRLEQFF.

The rearrangement uses TRBV7-8 and TRBJ2-1, with TRBD2 matching over 7 bases. Germline V lookup: CDR1 SGHVS, CDR2 FQNEAQ. CDR3 length: 15 residues. V trimming: 5 bases; J trimming: 0 bases; junction bases outside the gene matches: 4. CDR3 in amino acids: CASSPGGSSYNEQFF. In DNA form, the CDR3 reads TGTGCCAGCAGCCCCGGCGGGAGCTCCTACAATGAGCAGTTCTTC.

The rearrangement links TRBV12-3 or TRBV12-4 to TRBJ1-1, with D uncertain. The germline V and J ends were trimmed by 2 bases and 5 bases, with 6 bases remaining between them. The CDR3 is made up of 12 amino acids. Here the CDR3 reads CASSLMGTEAFF. CDR3 sequence (DNA): TGTGCCAGCAGTTTAATGGGGACTGAAGCTTTCTTT.

This clone was observed a few times. The chain employs TRBV29-1 and TRBJ2-7; D may correspond to TRBD1 or TRBD2 (5 bases each). Per the germline V gene, CDR1 is SQVTM and CDR2 is ANQGSEA. The CDR3 is made up of 12 amino acids. The V and J ends lost 4 bases and 2 bases respectively, with 9 bases between them. Written as DNA, the CDR3 is TGCAGCGTTGGGGGACCAACCTACGAGCAGTACTTC. Translated, it gives CSVGGPTYEQYF.

The chain carries TRBV30 and TRBJ1-5; tentatively, D is TRBD1 (5 bases). CDR1 and CDR2 from the germline V gene are GTSNPN and SVGIG (reference sequence). This CDR3 is built from 14 residues. V was pared by 3 bases and J by 6 bases, with 15 bases between. The CDR3 spells CAWSVGTVTQPQHF. For the CDR3, the DNA is TGTGCCTGGAGCGTAGGGACGGTAACTCAGCCCCAGCATTTT.

The CDR3 nucleotides read TGTGCCAGCAGTGCGACACTTTCCGGGACCGAGAGCCTGGGGACCCAGTACTTC. Its translation: CASSATLSGTESLGTQYF. The chain is built from TRBV27 and TRBJ2-5, with D perhaps given as TRBD1 or TRBD2 (5 bases each). V lost 5 bases, J lost 7 bases, and 29 bases lay in between. The CDR3 runs 18 residues. Germline V gene lookup returns CDR1 MNHEY and CDR2 SMNVEV (reference sequence).

The chain links TRBV7-2 to TRBJ2-7; D possibly corresponds to TRBD1 (5 bases). In germline, CDR1 is SGHTA, CDR2 FQGNSA. V was shortened by 4 bases and J by 0 bases, with 13 bases between the two germline ends. CDR3 length: 15 residues. The CDR3 DNA is TGTGCCAGCAGCTCTAACCCAGGGAACTCCTACGAGCAGTACTTC. This codes for CASSSNPGNSYEQYF.

This chain connects TRBV5-7 to TRBJ1-5; D not certain. TRBV5-7 is known as an ORF, though its function is uncertain. The V and J ends lost 0 bases and 5 bases respectively, with 15 bases between them. This CDR3 has 16 amino acids. DNA of the CDR3: TGTGCCAGCAGCTTGGCCACTGGGGAGTGGGATCAGCCCCAGCATTTT. It translates to CASSLATGEWDQPQHF.

J is TRBJ2-2 and V is TRBV19; weak D call: TRBD1 (5 bases). Germline loops: CDR1 LNHDA, CDR2 SQIVND (reference sequence). V lost 5 bases to trimming and J lost 4 bases, with 14 bases between them. The CDR3 is 15 amino acids. As DNA, the CDR3 is TGTGCCAGTAGTGGGCAGGGTCGGTCCACCGGGGAGCTGTTTTTT. This translates into CASSGQGRSTGELFF.

The chain employs TRBV5-1 and TRBJ1-4; D call uncertain. Germline assignment: CDR1 SGHRS and CDR2 YFSETQ. The CDR3 has 13 amino acids. V was pared by 7 bases and J by 8 bases, with 15 bases between. In nucleotides, the CDR3 is TGCGCCAGCTCAGAGGGTCGTGGGGAAAAACTGTTTTTT. Residues: CASSEGRGEKLFF.

The rearrangement uses TRBV5-4 and TRBJ1-2; D gene ambiguous. V was cut by 6 bases and J by 0 bases, with 15 bases left in between. The CDR3 covers 15 residues. Germline values: CDR1 SGHNT, CDR2 YYREEE (reference sequence). CDR3 sequence: CASISRTETNYGYTF. For the CDR3, the DNA is TGTGCCAGCATTTCAAGGACTGAGACTAACTATGGCTACACCTTC.

The V gene is TRBV6-5, the J gene TRBJ2-1, with 9 bases fitting TRBD2. V lost 2 bases to trimming and J lost 6 bases; unmatched junction nucleotides: 8. There are 16 residues in the CDR3. Germline V lookup: CDR1 MNHEY, CDR2 SVGAGI. CDR3 sequence (DNA): TGTGCCAGCAGTTACCGGGGGCTAGCGGGGACCAATGAGCAGTTCTTC. This gives the protein CASSYRGLAGTNEQFF.